This TCR beta chain was captured by sequencing in a study of shared clonotypes between healthy human individuals. Study-level results: Specimens sampled were limited to blood, with tissue repertoires likely differing. A handful of donors showed sharing of approximately 5% of naive CD4 clonotypes. Generation probability values for non-shared clonotypes were lower than those for clonotypes shared by all four donors.

With 4 bases removed from V and 3 bases from J, the gap between germline ends came to 15 bases. The V gene's germline CDR1 is LNHDA and CDR2 SQIVND (reference sequence). The CDR3 runs to 15 residues. In the case of this clone: Its antigen is undetermined.

The data were produced by immunoSEQ multiplex PCR, yet TCRdb's version contains in-frame clones alone and is incomplete. The sample includes 400,000 to 600,000 clones, roughly 95% of them seen just once. This rearrangement joins TRBV19 to TRBJ1-1; D remains ambiguous. The sequence was obtained from a woman in her twenties or thirties in good health. Sequencing used naive CD4+ T cells sorted from blood. Subset of the sample: CD45RA+ positively selected. CDR3 coding DNA: TGTGCCAGTAGTAAAAAAACCATAAGGGACACTGAAGCTTTCTTT. Amino acid sequence: CASSKKTIRDTEAFF.